The rows below give T cell receptor beta chains drawn from one sample of a study of blood T cell repertoires in COVID-19. The assay was immunoSEQ multiplex PCR, and TCRdb's table has in-frame clones only and misses some. The sample records fewer than 40,000 clones, approximately 80% being singletons. The sample comprised peripheral blood. The source is a man older than 75 with acute or convalescent COVID-19. The CDR3 runs from the conserved cysteine through the conserved F or W. A D gene is named only where the DNA matches it firmly. Not every row has a clone size; where given, it reads once, few, many or a size class.

cdr3_aa cdr3_nt j_call v_call d_call clone_size
CASSPSAGQEQYF TGTGCCAGCTCACCATCGGCAGGGCAGGAGCAGTACTTC TRBJ2-7 TRBV18 NA NA
CASNSTDRGQAEAFF TGCGCCAGCAACTCAACGGACAGGGGGCAGGCTGAAGCTTTCTTT TRBJ1-1 TRBV23-1 TRBD1 NA
CASSYEPIADEQYF TGTGCCAGCAGTTATGAGCCCATTGCCGACGAGCAGTACTTC TRBJ2-7 TRBV6-5 NA once
CASSSSPPLDRTEAFF TGTGCCAGCAGCTCCAGCCCTCCTCTCGACAGAACTGAAGCTTTCTTT TRBJ1-1 TRBV7-3 NA NA
CASSVGLEETQYF TGTGCCAGCAGCGTAGGTCTTGAAGAGACCCAGTACTTC TRBJ2-5 TRBV9 NA NA
CASGLDRPPLGNTIYF TGTGCCAGCGGACTCGACAGGCCTCCTCTAGGAAACACCATATATTTT TRBJ1-3 TRBV7-8 NA NA
CASSPPFETGGLYEQYF TGTGCCAGCTCACCACCATTTGAAACAGGGGGCTTATACGAGCAGTACTTC TRBJ2-7 TRBV18 TRBD1 NA
CASSIRQGKGTDTQYF TGTGCCAGCAGCATTCGACAGGGCAAAGGGACAGATACGCAGTATTTT TRBJ2-3 TRBV7-3 TRBD1 NA
CASSYTRAVDTEAFF TGTGCCAGCAGTTACACCAGGGCGGTGGACACTGAAGCTTTCTTT TRBJ1-1 TRBV6-2/TRBV6-3 NA NA
CASSATQGGGEQYF TGTGCCAGCAGCGCAACACAGGGCGGGGGCGAGCAGTACTTC TRBJ2-7 TRBV9 NA NA
CASSDIARGTDTQYF TGTGCCAGCAGTGATATAGCACGGGGCACAGATACGCAGTATTTT TRBJ2-3 TRBV6-1 NA NA
CASNLGRGRADTQYF TGTGCCAGTAATCTGGGCAGGGGCCGCGCAGATACGCAGTATTTT TRBJ2-3 TRBV19 NA NA
CATSDPLAGFGTDTQYF TGTGCCACCAGTGACCCCCTAGCGGGGTTCGGGACAGATACGCAGTATTTT TRBJ2-3 TRBV24-1 TRBD2 NA
CASSGSSGGPSYYNEQFF TGTGCCAGCAGCGGGTCTAGCGGGGGGCCTTCCTACTACAATGAGCAGTTCTTC TRBJ2-1 TRBV13 TRBD2 NA
CASRRGLALTDTQYF TGTGCCAGCAGAAGGGGACTAGCGTTGACAGATACGCAGTATTTT TRBJ2-3 TRBV2 TRBD2 once
CASSSDLSGELFF TGTGCCAGCAGCTCTGACTTATCCGGGGAGCTGTTTTTT TRBJ2-2 TRBV7-7 NA NA
CASSQSGITEAFF TGTGCCAGCAGCCAGTCAGGGATCACTGAAGCTTTCTTT TRBJ1-1 TRBV3-1/TRBV3-2 NA medium-sized
CASSAGQGKGPQHF TGTGCCAGCAGTGCGGGACAGGGGAAGGGGCCCCAGCATTTT TRBJ1-5 TRBV2 TRBD1 few
CASSQSSGRYNEQFF TGTGCCAGCAGCCAGTCTAGCGGGAGGTACAATGAGCAGTTCTTC TRBJ2-1 TRBV3-1/TRBV3-2 TRBD2 NA
CASSLAPSGVEQYF TGTGCCAGCAGCTTAGCTCCTAGCGGAGTCGAGCAGTACTTC TRBJ2-7 TRBV7-9 TRBD2 few
CASSLISGGTEAFF TGTGCCAGCAGCTTGATTAGCGGGGGGACTGAAGCTTTCTTT TRBJ1-1 TRBV5-5 NA NA
CASSPLPPYYEQYF TGCGCCAGCAGTCCTCTCCCCCCTTACTACGAGCAGTACTTC TRBJ2-7 TRBV10-1 NA NA
CSVVAGGPMGREQYF TGCAGCGTTGTAGCGGGGGGGCCGATGGGTCGCGAGCAGTACTTC TRBJ2-7 TRBV29-1 TRBD2 NA
CASRRLKTGETNEKLFF TGTGCCAGTAGGAGGCTGAAAACAGGGGAAACTAATGAAAAACTGTTTTTT TRBJ1-4 TRBV19 TRBD1 NA
CASSSAGASYNEQFF TGTGCCAGCAGTTCGGCGGGGGCCTCCTACAATGAGCAGTTCTTC TRBJ2-1 TRBV27 NA once
CASSPTQYQETQYF TGTGCCAGCAGCCCAACACAGTACCAAGAGACCCAGTACTTC TRBJ2-5 TRBV6-5 NA NA
CASSQEVSGIEQFF TGTGCCAGCAGCCAAGAGGTTAGCGGGATTGAGCAGTTCTTC TRBJ2-1 TRBV3-1/TRBV3-2 TRBD2 NA
CASSVTGGPDTQYF TGTGCCAGCAGTGTAACGGGAGGTCCAGATACGCAGTATTTT TRBJ2-3 TRBV9 TRBD2 NA
CASSLAATSGSDEQFF TGCGCCAGCAGCTTGGCCGCAACTAGCGGGAGTGATGAGCAGTTCTTC TRBJ2-1 TRBV5-1 TRBD2 NA
CASSTLAGTYTDTQYF TGTGCCAGTAGTACTCTAGCGGGAACCTACACAGATACGCAGTATTTT TRBJ2-3 TRBV19 TRBD2 once
CASSFGTSGGAGELFF TGTGCCAGCAGCTTTGGGACTAGCGGGGGGGCCGGGGAGCTGTTTTTT TRBJ2-2 TRBV5-4 TRBD2 NA
CASSQTGTDYQPQHF TGTGCCAGCAGCCAGACCGGGACAGATTATCAGCCCCAGCATTTT TRBJ1-5 TRBV7-2 TRBD1 NA
CASSLSGPPPIEQYF TGTGCCAGCAGTTTATCGGGGCCCCCGCCTATAGAGCAGTACTTC TRBJ2-7 TRBV27 NA NA
CASRGGAGPYEQYF TGTGCCAGCAGAGGAGGAGCGGGACCCTACGAGCAGTACTTC TRBJ2-7 TRBV19 TRBD2 NA
CACSDWRNEQFF TGTGCCTGTTCGGACTGGAGGAATGAGCAGTTCTTC TRBJ2-1 TRBV30 NA few
CASSIRQGRETQYF TGTGCCAGCAGCATAAGACAGGGACGGGAGACCCAGTACTTC TRBJ2-5 TRBV5-4 TRBD1 NA
CASSLGQNEKLFF TGTGCCAGCAGTCTCGGACAGAACGAAAAACTGTTTTTT TRBJ1-4 TRBV12-3/TRBV12-4 NA NA
CASSETGRTQYF TGTGCCAGCAGTGAAACAGGGAGGACCCAGTACTTC TRBJ2-5 TRBV6-1 NA once
CASSSYNSPLHF TGTGCCAGCAGCTCGTATAATTCACCCCTCCACTTT TRBJ1-6 TRBV7-2 NA NA
CATSMGQVATNEKLFF TGTGCCACCAGCATGGGACAGGTTGCAACTAATGAAAAACTGTTTTTT TRBJ1-4 TRBV15 TRBD1 few
CASSVQAYQETQYF TGTGCCAGCAGCGTCCAAGCGTACCAAGAGACCCAGTACTTC TRBJ2-5 TRBV3-1/TRBV3-2 NA NA
CASSLGTSGALQETQYF TGCGCCAGCAGCTTGGGGACTAGCGGGGCCCTCCAAGAGACCCAGTACTTC TRBJ2-5 TRBV5-1 TRBD2 NA
CAWELGSVDTQYF TGTGCCTGGGAGCTAGGTAGCGTCGATACGCAGTATTTT TRBJ2-3 TRBV30 NA NA
CASRGQLDTEAFF TGTGCCAGCAGGGGACAGTTGGACACTGAAGCTTTCTTT TRBJ1-1 TRBV4-2 TRBD1 NA
CASSPLTGGRHNEQFF TGTGCCAGCAGCCCTCTGACAGGGGGCAGACACAATGAGCAGTTCTTC TRBJ2-1 TRBV4-2 TRBD1 NA
CATSDSPGSGGQPQHF TGTGCCACCAGTGACAGCCCCGGGAGCGGGGGGCAGCCCCAGCATTTT TRBJ1-5 TRBV24-1 NA NA
CAAQDSSSQPQHF TGTGCCGCCCAGGACAGTTCGAGTCAGCCCCAGCATTTT TRBJ1-5 TRBV2 NA NA
CASSNLAGKYQETQYF TGTGCCAGCAGTAACCTAGCGGGGAAGTACCAAGAGACCCAGTACTTC TRBJ2-5 TRBV28 TRBD2 once
CASSLGRATNEKLFF TGTGCCAGCAGCTTAGGCCGCGCAACTAATGAAAAACTGTTTTTT TRBJ1-4 TRBV11-2 NA NA
CASSPAARAGYTF TGTGCCAGCAGTCCCGCCGCCAGGGCTGGCTACACCTTC TRBJ1-2 TRBV2 NA few
CASDRSSYEQYF TGCGCCAGCGACAGGAGCTCCTACGAGCAGTACTTC TRBJ2-7 TRBV23-1 NA NA
CAIRDSSGNTIYF TGTGCCATCAGGGACAGCTCTGGAAACACCATATATTTT TRBJ1-3 TRBV10-3 NA NA
CASSKIQGVDTQYF TGTGCCAGCAGCAAAATTCAGGGGGTAGATACGCAGTATTTT TRBJ2-3 TRBV9 TRBD1 NA
CASRPRTGPTEAFF TGTGCCAGCAGACCTCGAACAGGGCCGACTGAGGCTTTCTTT TRBJ1-1 TRBV7-2 NA NA
CAWSFGQGDTEAFF TGTGCCTGGAGTTTTGGGCAGGGCGACACTGAAGCTTTCTTT TRBJ1-1 TRBV30 NA NA